Listed below are T cell receptor beta chains from one sample, sequenced in a study of long-term antiretroviral therapy in people with HIV. Sequencing used immunoSEQ multiplex PCR; TCRdb keeps in-frame clones, though not all of them. The sample has under 25,000 clones, about 77% seen once; the top ten hold approximately 4.9%. Sequences were derived from unsorted PBMCs, sampled 0.5 years after starting antiretroviral therapy. The receptor set was obtained from a woman aged 40 to 49 with HIV. Both conserved end residues are part of each CDR3. Each record gives: CDR3 protein, CDR3 DNA, D gene, J gene, V gene, clone size. D genes are given only for firm matches. Some rows have no size entry. The others give once, few or many, or a class for an expanded clone.

CDR3: CASSFRDTQYF; DNA: TGTGCCAGCAGTTTTCGAGATACGCAGTATTTT; D: -; J: TRBJ2-3; V: TRBV28; size: -
CDR3: CASSYYSTDTQYF; DNA: TGTGCCAGCAGTTACTACAGCACAGATACGCAGTATTTT; D: -; J: TRBJ2-3; V: TRBV6-6; size: -
CDR3: CASSRQGVGKNIQYF; DNA: TGTGCCAGTAGCCGACAGGGAGTGGGCAAAAACATTCAGTACTTC; D: TRBD1; J: TRBJ2-4; V: TRBV19; size: -
CDR3: CASSATGATYEQYF; DNA: TGTGCCAGCAGCGCCACAGGGGCTACCTACGAGCAGTACTTC; D: TRBD1; J: TRBJ2-7; V: TRBV28; size: once
CDR3: CASSPGLAVNEQFF; DNA: TGTGCCAGCAGCCCTGGACTAGCGGTCAATGAGCAGTTCTTC; D: TRBD2; J: TRBJ2-1; V: TRBV7-2; size: -
CDR3: CASSVGQGGNNSPLHF; DNA: TGTGCCAGCAGCGTGGGGCAGGGTGGCAATAATTCACCCCTCCACTTT; D: -; J: TRBJ1-6; V: TRBV9; size: few
CDR3: CASSPQGGQETQYF; DNA: TGTGCCAGTAGTCCCCAGGGGGGCCAAGAGACCCAGTACTTC; D: -; J: TRBJ2-5; V: TRBV19; size: -
CDR3: CASSFTGGETQYF; DNA: TGTGCCAGCAGCTTTACAGGGGGGGAGACCCAGTACTTC; D: TRBD1; J: TRBJ2-5; V: TRBV7-7; size: few
CDR3: CASSPARVGDTQYF; DNA: TGTGCCAGCAGCCCGGCGCGGGTCGGGGATACGCAGTATTTT; D: -; J: TRBJ2-3; V: TRBV7-9; size: -
CDR3: CASSLQGHISYEQYF; DNA: TGTGCCAGCAGTCTCCAGGGACACATCTCCTACGAGCAGTACTTC; D: -; J: TRBJ2-7; V: TRBV28; size: -
CDR3: CASSPAGSTNEKLFF; DNA: TGCGCCAGCAGCCCCGCGGGGTCAACTAATGAAAAACTGTTTTTT; D: -; J: TRBJ1-4; V: TRBV4-3; size: -
CDR3: CASSFHNEQFF; DNA: TGTGCCAGCAGCTTCCACAATGAGCAGTTCTTC; D: -; J: TRBJ2-1; V: TRBV9; size: -
CDR3: CASSLFRGRVYGYTF; DNA: TGTGCCAGCAGCTTATTCAGGGGGCGGGTCTATGGCTACACCTTC; D: TRBD1; J: TRBJ1-2; V: TRBV7-8; size: once
CDR3: CASSPYGTGIMNTEAFF; DNA: TGTGCCAGCAGCCCCTACGGGACAGGGATAATGAACACTGAAGCTTTCTTT; D: TRBD1; J: TRBJ1-1; V: TRBV7-2; size: -
CDR3: CASRPLGQGNYGYTF; DNA: TGTGCCAGTCGACCCCTTGGACAGGGAAACTATGGCTACACCTTC; D: TRBD1; J: TRBJ1-2; V: TRBV19; size: -
CDR3: CASSSIRQNSPLHF; DNA: TGTGCCAGCAGCTCAATAAGACAGAATTCACCCCTCCACTTT; D: -; J: TRBJ1-6; V: TRBV11-2; size: -
CDR3: CAISVGGAQPQHF; DNA: TGTGCCATCAGTGTGGGGGGAGCTCAGCCCCAGCATTTT; D: -; J: TRBJ1-5; V: TRBV10-3; size: few
CDR3: CASSIGTGHQPQHF; DNA: TGTGCCAGTAGTATCGGGACAGGACATCAGCCCCAGCATTTT; D: TRBD1; J: TRBJ1-5; V: TRBV19; size: few
CDR3: CASTILAEETQYF; DNA: TGTGCCAGCACCATACTAGCGGAAGAGACCCAGTACTTC; D: TRBD2; J: TRBJ2-5; V: TRBV6-1; size: -
CDR3: CASSWTQGTGSYEQYF; DNA: TGTGCCAGCAGTTGGACACAGGGGACGGGCTCCTACGAGCAGTACTTC; D: TRBD1; J: TRBJ2-7; V: TRBV28; size: -
CDR3: CASSHGQGFNEKLFF; DNA: TGTGCCAGCAGCCATGGACAGGGCTTTAATGAAAAACTGTTTTTT; D: TRBD1; J: TRBJ1-4; V: TRBV5-6; size: -
CDR3: CASSSSLRSYNEQFF; DNA: TGTGCCAGCAGTTCAAGTTTGAGATCCTACAATGAGCAGTTCTTC; D: -; J: TRBJ2-1; V: TRBV27; size: -
CDR3: CASSPLGAPHEQYF; DNA: TGTGCCAGCAGCCCCCTCGGGGCCCCCCACGAGCAGTACTTC; D: -; J: TRBJ2-7; V: TRBV7-8; size: -
CDR3: CASSLGQATTNEKLFF; DNA: TGTGCCAGCAGCCTAGGACAGGCCACAACTAATGAAAAACTGTTTTTT; D: TRBD1; J: TRBJ1-4; V: TRBV4-2; size: -
CDR3: CASREGTSGEPSSYNEQFF; DNA: TGTGCCAGCAGAGAGGGGACTAGCGGGGAACCTAGCTCCTACAATGAGCAGTTCTTC; D: TRBD2; J: TRBJ2-1; V: TRBV2; size: -
CDR3: CASRHDGVYNEQFF; DNA: TGTGCCAGCAGGCATGACGGGGTTTACAATGAGCAGTTCTTC; D: -; J: TRBJ2-1; V: TRBV6-5; size: -
CDR3: CASSSSAGANTGELFF; DNA: TGTGCCAGCAGCTCCTCAGCAGGGGCGAACACCGGGGAGCTGTTTTTT; D: -; J: TRBJ2-2; V: TRBV7-9; size: -